One sample yielded the 4 T cell receptor beta chains listed below, sequenced in a study of control samples from healthy donors and cancer patients. Profiling relied on immunoSEQ multiplex PCR, and the TCRdb table lists in-frame clones only, not all of them. The repertoire holds some 150,000 clones, with under 95% as singletons. The sample comprised blood. These receptors were taken from a man aged 40-49 years in good health.

This sequence joins TRBV5-1 and TRBJ1-2, with TRBD1 matching 8 bases. V gave up 4 bases and J gave up 0 bases; unmatched junction bases: 8. The germline gives CDR1 SGHRS, CDR2 YFSETQ. This CDR3 spans 16 amino acids. The CDR3 coding sequence is TGCGCCAGCAGCCCAGGGACAGGCAATTCTAACTATGGCTACACCTTC. Translation: CASSPGTGNSNYGYTF.

CDR3 sequence reads: CAIRSPGTVLSGANVLTF. The CDR3 region has the DNA TGTGCCATCAGATCACCCGGGACAGTTCTCTCTGGGGCCAACGTCCTGACTTTC. This sequence joins TRBV10-3 and TRBJ2-6, with TRBD1 matching 7 bases. The CDR3 loop spans 18 amino acids. Trimming removed 6 bases from V and 0 bases from J; junction bases left unmatched: 11. Germline CDR1 and CDR2: ENHRY and SYGVKD.

The J gene is TRBJ2-7, the V gene TRBV28; 9 nucleotides align to TRBD1. V was pared by 4 bases and J by 1 base, with 5 bases of the junction left unmatched. Germline V lookup: CDR1 MDHEN, CDR2 SYDVKM. The CDR3 runs to 15 residues. CDR3 in amino acids: CASSSDRGSSYEQYF. The DNA for the CDR3 is TGTGCCAGCAGTTCGGACAGGGGAAGTTCCTACGAGCAGTACTTC.

This clone was recorded a few times. The chain joins TRBV6-5 to TRBJ1-5; 10 nucleotides line up with TRBD1. The CDR3 extends over 15 amino acids. V lost 6 bases to trimming and J lost 6 bases; unmatched junction nucleotides: 8. Germline V gene sequence: CDR1 MNHEY, CDR2 SVGAGI. The CDR3 loop is CASSKRQGAGQPQHF. Here the CDR3 DNA reads TGTGCCAGCAGCAAACGACAGGGGGCCGGTCAGCCCCAGCATTTT.